This TCR beta chain is drawn from a study of T cells expressing NK-cell markers. CDR1 is SNHLY, CDR2 FYNNEI, per germline. The CDR3 covers 13 residues. TCRdb reanalyzed the 5' RACE reads, giving one entry per CDR3 protein sequence and no DNA. The sample table sets out about half a million distinct CDR3 sequences. The receptor's source is a woman aged 45-65 years in good health. Material: blood T cells: a sorted CD56 or NKG2C T cell subset, CD4+ or CD8+ T cells, or bulk PBMC T cells (not recorded which). V is TRBV2 and J is TRBJ2-1; TCRdb picks TRBD2, but there is no DNA to check that call. The chain's CDR3 is CASSEELASRQFF. The variable domain in full, completed from reference TRBV2 and TRBJ2-1, reads EPEVTQTPSHQVTQMGQEVILRCVPISNHLYFYWYRQILGQKVEFLVSFYNNEISEKSEIFDDQFSVERPDGSNFTLKIRSTKLEDSAMYFCASSEELASRQFFGPGTRLTVL.